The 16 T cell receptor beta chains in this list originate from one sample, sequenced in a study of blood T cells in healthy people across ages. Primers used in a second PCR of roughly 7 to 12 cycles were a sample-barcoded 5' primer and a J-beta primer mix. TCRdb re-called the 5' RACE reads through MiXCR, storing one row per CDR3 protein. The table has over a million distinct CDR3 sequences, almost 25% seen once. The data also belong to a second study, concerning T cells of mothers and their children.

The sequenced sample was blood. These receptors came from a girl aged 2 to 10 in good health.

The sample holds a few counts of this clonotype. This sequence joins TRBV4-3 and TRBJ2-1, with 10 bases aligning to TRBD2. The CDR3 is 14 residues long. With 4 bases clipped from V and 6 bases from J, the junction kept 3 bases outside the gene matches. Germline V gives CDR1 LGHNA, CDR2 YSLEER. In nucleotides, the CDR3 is TGCGCCAGCAGCCGAGCGGGGGGGCGCAATGAGCAGTTCTTC. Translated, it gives CASSRAGGRNEQFF.

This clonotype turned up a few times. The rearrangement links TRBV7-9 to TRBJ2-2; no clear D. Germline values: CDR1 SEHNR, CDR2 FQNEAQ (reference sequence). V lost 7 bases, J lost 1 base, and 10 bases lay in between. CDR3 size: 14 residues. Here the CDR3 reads CASKYPGNTGELFF. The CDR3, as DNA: TGTGCCAGCAAGTATCCGGGGAACACCGGGGAGCTGTTTTTT. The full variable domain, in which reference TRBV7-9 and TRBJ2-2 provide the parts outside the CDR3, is DTGVSQNPRHKITKRGQNVTFRCDPISEHNRLYWYRQTLGQGPEFLTYFQNEAQLEKSRLLSDRFSAERPKGSFSTLEIQRTEQGDSAMYLCASKYPGNTGELFFGEGSRLTVL.

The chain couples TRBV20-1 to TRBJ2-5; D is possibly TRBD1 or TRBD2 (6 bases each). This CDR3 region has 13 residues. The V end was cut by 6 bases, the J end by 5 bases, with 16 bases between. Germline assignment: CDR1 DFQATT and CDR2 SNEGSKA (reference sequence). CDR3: CSARPGARETQYF. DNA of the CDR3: TGCAGTGCCAGGCCGGGGGCGAGGGAGACCCAGTACTTC.

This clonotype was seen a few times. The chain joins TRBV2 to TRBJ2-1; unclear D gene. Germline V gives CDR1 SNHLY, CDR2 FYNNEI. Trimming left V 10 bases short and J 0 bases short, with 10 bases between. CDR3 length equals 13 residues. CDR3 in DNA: TGTGCCACCGCTATGAGCTCCTACAATGAGCAGTTCTTC. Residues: CATAMSSYNEQFF.

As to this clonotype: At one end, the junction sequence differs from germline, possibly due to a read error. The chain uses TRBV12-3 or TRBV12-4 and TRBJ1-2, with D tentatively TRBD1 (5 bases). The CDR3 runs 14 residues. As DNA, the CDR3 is TGTGTCAGCAGCCTATCTCGGGACTTTTACGGCTACACCTTC. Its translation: CVSSLSRDFYGYTF.

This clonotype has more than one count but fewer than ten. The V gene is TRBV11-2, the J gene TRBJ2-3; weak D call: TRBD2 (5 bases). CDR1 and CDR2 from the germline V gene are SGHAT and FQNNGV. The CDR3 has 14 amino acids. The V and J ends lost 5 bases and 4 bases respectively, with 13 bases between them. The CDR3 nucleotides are TGTGCCAGCAGCCACAATCCGGGGTCAGATACGCAGTATTTT. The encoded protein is CASSHNPGSDTQYF.

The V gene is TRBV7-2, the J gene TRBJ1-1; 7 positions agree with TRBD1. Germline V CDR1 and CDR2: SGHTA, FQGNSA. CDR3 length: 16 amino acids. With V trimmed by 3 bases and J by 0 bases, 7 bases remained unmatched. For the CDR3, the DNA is TGTGCCAGCAGCTTTCCGCCGGGACAGTTGAACACTGAAGCTTTCTTT. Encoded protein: CASSFPPGQLNTEAFF.

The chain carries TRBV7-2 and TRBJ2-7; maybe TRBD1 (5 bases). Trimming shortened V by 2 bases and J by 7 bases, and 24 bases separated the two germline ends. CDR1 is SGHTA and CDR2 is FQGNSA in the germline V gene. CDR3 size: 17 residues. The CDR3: CASSLTSKAPRAWEQYF. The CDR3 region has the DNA TGTGCCAGCAGCTTAACGTCAAAAGCTCCCAGGGCTTGGGAGCAGTACTTC.

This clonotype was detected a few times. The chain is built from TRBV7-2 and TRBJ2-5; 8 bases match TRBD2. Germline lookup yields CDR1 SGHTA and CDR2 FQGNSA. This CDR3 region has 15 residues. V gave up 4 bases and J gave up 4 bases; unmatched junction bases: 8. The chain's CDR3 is CASSSGGGGTETQYF. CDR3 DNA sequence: TGTGCCAGCAGCTCGGGAGGGGGAGGTACAGAGACCCAGTACTTC.

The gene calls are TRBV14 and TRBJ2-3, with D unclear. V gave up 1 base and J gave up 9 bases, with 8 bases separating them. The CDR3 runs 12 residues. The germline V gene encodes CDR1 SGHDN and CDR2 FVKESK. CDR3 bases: TGTGCCAGCAGCCAAGGTGGCACAACGCAGTATTTT. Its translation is CASSQGGTTQYF.

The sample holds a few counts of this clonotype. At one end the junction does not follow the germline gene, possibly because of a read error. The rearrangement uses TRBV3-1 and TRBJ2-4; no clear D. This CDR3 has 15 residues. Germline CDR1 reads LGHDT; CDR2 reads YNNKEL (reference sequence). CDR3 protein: CAGSDSGLSKNIQYF. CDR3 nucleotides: TGTGCCGGCAGCGACTCGGGCCTATCCAAAAACATTCAGTACTTC.

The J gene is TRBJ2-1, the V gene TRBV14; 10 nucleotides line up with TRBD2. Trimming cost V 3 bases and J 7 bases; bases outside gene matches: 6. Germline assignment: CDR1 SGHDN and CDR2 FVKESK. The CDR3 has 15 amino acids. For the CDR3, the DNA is TGTGCCAGCAGCCAGGGTGATAGCGGGAGGAATGAGCAGTTCTTC. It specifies CASSQGDSGRNEQFF.

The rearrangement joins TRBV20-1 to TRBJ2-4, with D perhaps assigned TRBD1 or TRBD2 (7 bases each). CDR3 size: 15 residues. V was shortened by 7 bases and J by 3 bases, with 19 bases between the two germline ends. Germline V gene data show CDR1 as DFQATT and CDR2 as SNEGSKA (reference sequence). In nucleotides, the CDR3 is TGCAGTGTTCCAGGGGGGGAGGGGGACAAAAACATTCAGTACTTC. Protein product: CSVPGGEGDKNIQYF.

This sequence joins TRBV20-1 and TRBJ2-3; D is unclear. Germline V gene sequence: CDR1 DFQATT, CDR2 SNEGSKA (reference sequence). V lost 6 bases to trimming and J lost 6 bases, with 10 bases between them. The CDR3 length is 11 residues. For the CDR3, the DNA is TGCAGTGCCCAACCCGCGGATACGCAGTATTTT. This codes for CSAQPADTQYF.

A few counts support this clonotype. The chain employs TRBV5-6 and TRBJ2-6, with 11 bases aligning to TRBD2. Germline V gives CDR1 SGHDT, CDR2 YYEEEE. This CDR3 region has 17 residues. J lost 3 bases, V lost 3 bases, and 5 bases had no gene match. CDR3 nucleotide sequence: TGTGCCAGCAGCTACACTAGCGGGAGAAGTGGGGCCAACGTCCTGACTTTC. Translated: CASSYTSGRSGANVLTF. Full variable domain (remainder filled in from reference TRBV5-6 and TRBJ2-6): DAGVTQSPTHLIKTRGQQVTLRCSPKSGHDTVSWYQQALGQGPQFIFQYYEEEERQRGNFPDRFSGHQFPNYSSELNVNALLLGDSALYLCASSYTSGRSGANVLTFGAGSRLTVL.

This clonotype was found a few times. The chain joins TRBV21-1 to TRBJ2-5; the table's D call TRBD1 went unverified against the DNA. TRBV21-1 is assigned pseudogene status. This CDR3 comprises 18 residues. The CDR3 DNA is TGTGCCAGCAGCAAAGAGGGGGGCGGACTTCCCATACAAGAGACCCAGTACTTC. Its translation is CASSKEGGGLPIQETQYF.